Listed below are T cell receptor beta chains from one sample, sequenced in a study of shared clonotypes between healthy human individuals. Sequencing used immunoSEQ multiplex PCR; TCRdb keeps in-frame clones, though not all of them. The repertoire holds around 600,000 clones, with more than 95% as singletons. The specimen sequenced was naive CD4+ T cells sorted from blood. The receptors originated from a woman between 25 and 40 years old in good health. Both conserved end residues are part of each CDR3. D genes are given only for firm matches. Clone size appears in some rows only: once, few, many, or a class for an expanded clone.

V,J,size,D,CDR3,DNA
TRBV7-9,TRBJ2-7,-,-,CASSLAGIPSYEQYF,TGTGCCAGCAGCTTAGCGGGAATCCCTTCGTACGAGCAGTACTTC
TRBV19,TRBJ2-3,-,TRBD1,CASSIPRTGKDTQYF,TGTGCCAGTAGTATACCTAGGACAGGGAAGGATACGCAGTATTTT
TRBV5-6,TRBJ2-7,-,-,CASSFYGGAYEQYF,TGTGCCAGCAGCTTCTATGGGGGTGCCTACGAGCAGTACTTC
TRBV7-8,TRBJ2-3,-,TRBD2,CASSLKGLVADTQYF,TGTGCCAGCAGCTTAAAAGGACTAGTCGCAGATACGCAGTATTTT
TRBV19,TRBJ2-1,-,TRBD2,CASIPLAGGEQFF,TGTGCCAGTATCCCACTAGCGGGAGGGGAGCAGTTCTTC
TRBV7-9,TRBJ2-7,-,-,CASSPTRPPYEQYF,TGTGCCAGCAGCCCGACACGGCCCCCCTACGAGCAGTACTTC
TRBV6-5,TRBJ1-5,-,-,CASSYSQISNQPQHF,TGTGCCAGCAGTTACTCCCAGATTAGCAATCAGCCCCAGCATTTT
TRBV5-1,TRBJ1-2,-,TRBD1,CASSSTGGESYGYTF,TGCGCCAGCAGCTCCACAGGGGGCGAATCCTATGGCTACACCTTC
TRBV2,TRBJ1-5,-,-,CASSYTGNQPQHF,TGTGCCAGCAGTTACACAGGGAACCAGCCCCAGCATTTT
TRBV9,TRBJ2-3,-,-,CASSAQGTSTDTQYF,TGTGCCAGCAGCGCACAGGGTACTAGCACAGATACGCAGTATTTT
TRBV2,TRBJ1-4,-,-,CASSRGPRREKLFF,TGTGCCAGCTCTAGAGGGCCTCGGAGGGAAAAACTGTTTTTT
TRBV6-1,TRBJ2-7,few,-,CASSVMDRSYEQYF,TGTGCCAGCAGCGTCATGGACAGATCCTACGAGCAGTACTTC
TRBV28,TRBJ2-7,-,TRBD2,CASTKSGRGYEQYF,TGTGCCAGCACCAAGAGCGGGAGGGGCTACGAGCAGTACTTC
TRBV2,TRBJ2-2,-,-,CASSEGTSHTEELFF,TGTGCCAGCAGTGAAGGCACTAGTCACACCGAGGAGCTGTTTTTT
TRBV5-5,TRBJ2-7,-,TRBD2,CASSWGVAGLIYEQYF,TGTGCCAGCTCATGGGGGGTAGCGGGACTGATCTACGAGCAGTACTTC
TRBV6-5,TRBJ2-3,-,-,CASSYSWGLGTDTQYF,TGTGCCAGCAGTTACTCCTGGGGGCTCGGCACAGATACGCAGTATTTT
TRBV5-1,TRBJ2-7,-,-,CASSGSTYEQYF,TGCGCCAGCAGCGGCAGCACCTACGAGCAGTACTTC
TRBV6-6,TRBJ2-7,-,TRBD2,CASSYSGGSTAEQYF,TGTGCCAGCAGTTACTCAGGCGGGAGTACGGCCGAGCAGTACTTC
TRBV7-8,TRBJ1-1,-,-,CASSSSGQVNTEAFF,TGTGCCAGCAGCTCCTCAGGACAAGTGAACACTGAAGCTTTCTTT
TRBV6-6,TRBJ1-2,-,-,CASSPRSYGYTF,TGTGCCAGCAGTCCCAGATCCTATGGCTACACCTTC
TRBV27,TRBJ1-6,-,TRBD1,CASSSDPGTGHAPLHF,TGTGCCAGCAGTTCGGATCCCGGGACAGGGCATGCACCCCTCCACTTT
TRBV28,TRBJ2-3,-,-,CASSLWGADTQYF,TGTGCCAGCAGTTTATGGGGAGCAGATACGCAGTATTTT
TRBV5-1,TRBJ2-1,-,TRBD2,CASSLDVQRESNEQFF,TGCGCCAGCAGCTTGGATGTCCAGCGGGAGAGCAATGAGCAGTTCTTC
TRBV29-1,TRBJ1-1,-,TRBD1,CSVRNRGHQLRTEAFF,TGCAGCGTGCGGAACAGGGGGCACCAATTGAGGACTGAAGCTTTCTTT
TRBV10-3,TRBJ2-5,-,TRBD2,CAISAGGETQYF,TGTGCCATCAGTGCGGGAGGAGAGACCCAGTACTTC
TRBV7-9,TRBJ1-5,-,-,CASSSGTDQPQHF,TGTGCCAGCAGCTCCGGGACCGATCAGCCCCAGCATTTT
TRBV5-1,TRBJ1-4,-,TRBD1,CASRGAGTANEKLFF,TGCGCCAGCCGGGGGGCCGGGACAGCTAATGAAAAACTGTTTTTT
TRBV18,TRBJ2-7,-,-,CASSPRALSEEQYF,TGTGCCAGCTCACCCCGGGCGCTGTCCGAGGAGCAGTACTTC
TRBV14,TRBJ2-7,-,-,CASSHSGLPGYEQYF,TGTGCCAGCAGCCATTCAGGGCTACCGGGGTACGAGCAGTACTTC
TRBV27,TRBJ2-1,-,TRBD2,CASSPRLADNEQFF,TGTGCCAGCAGTCCACGACTAGCGGACAATGAGCAGTTCTTC
TRBV15,TRBJ2-1,-,TRBD2,CATSRDVLAGSSYNEQFF,TGTGCCACCAGCAGAGATGTGCTAGCGGGGAGCTCCTACAATGAGCAGTTCTTC
TRBV20-1,TRBJ2-7,-,TRBD2,CSVAGWDEQYF,TGCAGTGTAGCGGGATGGGACGAGCAGTACTTC
TRBV12-5,TRBJ2-1,-,-,CASALRVPSYNEQFF,TGTGCTAGTGCCCTCAGGGTCCCCTCCTACAATGAGCAGTTCTTC
TRBV5-4,TRBJ2-7,-,-,CASSLSGRDSYEQYF,TGTGCCAGCAGCCTCTCCGGAAGAGACTCCTACGAGCAGTACTTC
TRBV15,TRBJ1-6,-,-,CATSRGQLPDSPLHF,TGTGCCACCAGCAGAGGGCAGCTTCCCGATTCACCCCTCCACTTT
TRBV10-1,TRBJ2-2,-,-,CASSRAANTNTGELFF,TGCGCCAGCAGTAGAGCGGCAAATACGAACACCGGGGAGCTGTTTTTT
TRBV28,TRBJ1-1,-,-,CASSLWEQNTEAFF,TGTGCCAGCAGTTTATGGGAGCAGAACACTGAAGCTTTCTTT
TRBV29-1,TRBJ1-1,once,-,CSVGTQEGSEAFF,TGCAGCGTCGGGACTCAAGAGGGCTCTGAAGCTTTCTTT
TRBV19,TRBJ2-1,-,TRBD1,CASSIPGQGSNEQFF,TGTGCCAGTAGTATCCCGGGACAGGGATCAAATGAGCAGTTCTTC
TRBV15,TRBJ2-7,-,-,CATSLSIPYEQYF,TGTGCCACCAGCTTAAGCATCCCCTACGAGCAGTACTTC
TRBV19,TRBJ1-5,-,-,CASMWGGAIDQPQHF,TGTGCCAGTATGTGGGGGGGCGCGATCGATCAGCCCCAGCATTTT
TRBV5-1,TRBJ2-3,-,-,CASSMAALSTDTQYF,TGCGCCAGCAGTATGGCTGCTCTTAGCACAGATACGCAGTATTTT
TRBV7-2,TRBJ2-3,-,-,CASSLGGHPTDTQYF,TGTGCCAGCAGCTTAGGTGGCCATCCCACAGATACGCAGTATTTT
TRBV7-2,TRBJ1-1,once,-,CASSLDAVNTEAFF,TGTGCCAGCAGCCTAGACGCGGTAAACACTGAAGCTTTCTTT
TRBV9,TRBJ2-1,-,-,CASSGGGRAYNEQFF,TGTGCCAGCAGCGGGGGCGGGCGGGCGTACAATGAGCAGTTCTTC
TRBV23-1,TRBJ2-1,-,-,CASSQQQENEQFF,TGCGCCAGCAGTCAGCAACAGGAGAATGAGCAGTTCTTC
TRBV28,TRBJ2-6,-,-,CASRRQGAAGANVLTF,TGTGCCAGCAGGCGCCAAGGGGCGGCTGGGGCCAACGTCCTGACTTTC
TRBV6-1,TRBJ2-7,-,-,CASSGYTGYEQYF,TGTGCCAGCAGCGGGTATACAGGCTACGAGCAGTACTTC
TRBV15,TRBJ2-1,-,TRBD2,CATSSGSSYNEQFF,TGTGCCACCAGTAGCGGGAGCTCCTACAATGAGCAGTTCTTC
TRBV11-2,TRBJ1-6,-,-,CASSPNRHKNSPLHF,TGTGCCAGCAGCCCTAACCGACACAAGAATTCACCCCTCCACTTT
TRBV6-6,TRBJ2-4,-,TRBD2,CASSSGLAHTKNIQYF,TGTGCCAGCAGTTCGGGACTAGCGCATACAAAAAACATTCAGTACTTC
TRBV5-4,TRBJ1-5,-,TRBD1,CASSTGTGVQPQHF,TGTGCCAGCAGCACGGGGACAGGGGTACAGCCCCAGCATTTT
TRBV6-6,TRBJ1-1,once,-,CASSGRQENTEAFF,TGTGCCAGCAGCGGAAGACAGGAGAACACTGAAGCTTTCTTT
TRBV6-5,TRBJ1-1,few,-,CASSYSVNTEAFF,TGTGCCAGCAGTTACTCGGTGAACACTGAAGCTTTCTTT
TRBV2,TRBJ2-3,-,-,CASGSSGRDTQYF,TGTGCCAGCGGCAGCTCGGGGAGAGATACGCAGTATTTT
TRBV2,TRBJ2-2,-,-,CASSVWGTGELFF,TGTGCCAGCAGTGTATGGGGCACCGGGGAGCTGTTTTTT
TRBV6-1,TRBJ1-5,-,TRBD1,CASRNRDRAVQPQHF,TGTGCCAGCAGGAACCGGGACAGGGCGGTACAGCCCCAGCATTTT
TRBV6-9,TRBJ2-1,-,TRBD1,CASSYQRGHGILKSHNEQFF,TGTGCCAGCAGTTATCAAAGGGGGCATGGGATCTTAAAATCACACAATGAGCAGTTCTTC
TRBV19,TRBJ1-5,-,TRBD1,CASTPDRRNQPQHF,TGTGCCAGTACCCCGGACAGGAGAAATCAGCCCCAGCATTTT